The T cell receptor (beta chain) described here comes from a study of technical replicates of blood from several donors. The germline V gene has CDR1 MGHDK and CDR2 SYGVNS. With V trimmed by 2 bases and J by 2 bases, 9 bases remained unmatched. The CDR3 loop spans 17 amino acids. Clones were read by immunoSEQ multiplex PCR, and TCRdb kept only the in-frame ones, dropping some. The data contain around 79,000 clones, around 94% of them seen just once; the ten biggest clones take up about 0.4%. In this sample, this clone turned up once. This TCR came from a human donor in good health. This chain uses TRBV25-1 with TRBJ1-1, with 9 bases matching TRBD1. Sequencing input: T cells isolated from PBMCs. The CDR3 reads CASSEMPGGQGNTEAFF. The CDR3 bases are TGTGCCAGCAGTGAAATGCCAGGGGGACAGGGAAACACTGAAGCTTTCTTT.